What follows describes a single T cell receptor (beta chain). Its antigen is undetermined. The read ends 3 residues shy of where the CDR3 ends; the end is completed using the germline J gene. This entry comes from a study of T cell clonality in common variable immunodeficiency. The CDR3 totals 14 residues. V shed 8 bases, J shed 1 base, and the junction held 6 bases outside the gene matches. Germline assignment: CDR1 LNHDA and CDR2 SQIVND (reference sequence). CVID and control samples used equivalent genomic DNA input. Sequencing was performed with immunoSEQ multiplex PCR; in TCRdb, only in-frame clones are kept and a portion is missing. The sample counts about 28,000 clones, none seen once; the ten largest own 29%. Most patients and controls had Caucasian heritage. General study points: T cell subpopulation sequencing would be needed to explain CVID clonality. Fewer deletions and N-nucleotide insertions were reportedly seen in common variable immunodeficiency TCR beta sequences. CVID subjects showed higher TCRbeta clonality than healthy controls.

V is TRBV19 and J is TRBJ2-7; 9 bases fit TRBD1. The sequence derives from a human donor with common variable immunodeficiency. Sequencing used peripheral blood mononuclear cells. The CDR3 bases that were read are TGTGCCAGTTCGGACAGGGGCAAATCCTACGAG. It is translated as CASSDRGKSYE. The complete CDR3 protein is CASSDRGKSYEQYF.